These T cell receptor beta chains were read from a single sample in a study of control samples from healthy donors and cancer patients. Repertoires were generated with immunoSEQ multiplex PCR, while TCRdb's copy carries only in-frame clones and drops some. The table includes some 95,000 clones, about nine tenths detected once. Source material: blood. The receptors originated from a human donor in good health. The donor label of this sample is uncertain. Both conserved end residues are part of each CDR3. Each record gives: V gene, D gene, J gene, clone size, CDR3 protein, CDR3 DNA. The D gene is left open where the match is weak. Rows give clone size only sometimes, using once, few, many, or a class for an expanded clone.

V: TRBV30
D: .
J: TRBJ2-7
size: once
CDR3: CAWSARGRYEQYF
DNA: TGTGCCTGGTCCGCGAGGGGTCGTTACGAGCAGTACTTC

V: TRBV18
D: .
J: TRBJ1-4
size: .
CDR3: CASSPWEKGPTNEKLFF
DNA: TGTGCCAGCTCACCCTGGGAGAAGGGCCCAACTAATGAAAAACTGTTTTTT

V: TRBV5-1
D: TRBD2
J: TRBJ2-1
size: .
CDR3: CASYKLGLGADEQFF
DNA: TGCGCCAGCTATAAACTAGGACTAGGTGCGGATGAGCAGTTCTTC

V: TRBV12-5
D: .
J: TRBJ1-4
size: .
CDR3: CASGLVPPGEKLFF
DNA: TGTGCTAGTGGTTTGGTACCCCCAGGGGAAAAACTGTTTTTT

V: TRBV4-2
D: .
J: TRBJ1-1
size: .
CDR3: CASSPDHEAFF
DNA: TGTGCCAGCAGCCCCGACCATGAAGCTTTCTTT

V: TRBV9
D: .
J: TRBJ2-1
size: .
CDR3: CASSVVGGGAGSNEQFF
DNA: TGTGCCAGCAGCGTAGTAGGAGGGGGCGCTGGTTCCAATGAGCAGTTCTTC

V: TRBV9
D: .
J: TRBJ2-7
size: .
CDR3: CASSGRLDRPEQYF
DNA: TGTGCCAGCAGCGGCCGACTAGACAGACCGGAGCAGTACTTC

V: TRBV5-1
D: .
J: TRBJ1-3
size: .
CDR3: CASSGGEIGNTIYF
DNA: TGCGCCAGCAGCGGGGGGGAGATCGGAAACACCATATATTTT

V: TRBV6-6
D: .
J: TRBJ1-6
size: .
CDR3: CASSRAPKNYNSPLHF
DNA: TGTGCCAGCAGTAGGGCCCCGAAGAACTATAATTCACCCCTCCACTTT

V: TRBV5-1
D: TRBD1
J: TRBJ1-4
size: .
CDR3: CASAGQEGEKLFF
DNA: TGCGCCAGTGCGGGACAGGAAGGTGAAAAACTGTTTTTT

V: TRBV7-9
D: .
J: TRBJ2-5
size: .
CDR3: CASTGVQETQYF
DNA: TGTGCCAGCACAGGGGTCCAAGAGACCCAGTACTTC

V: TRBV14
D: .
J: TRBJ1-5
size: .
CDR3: CASSQSGGQPQHF
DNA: TGTGCCAGCAGCCAATCCGGGGGACAGCCCCAGCATTTT

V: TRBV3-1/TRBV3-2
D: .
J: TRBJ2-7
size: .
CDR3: CASSPSPAVYEQYF
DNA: TGTGCCAGCAGCCCATCGCCGGCCGTCTACGAGCAGTACTTC

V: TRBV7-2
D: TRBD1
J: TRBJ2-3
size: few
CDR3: CASSRTGRTDTQYF
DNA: TGTGCCAGCAGCCGGACAGGACGCACAGATACGCAGTATTTT

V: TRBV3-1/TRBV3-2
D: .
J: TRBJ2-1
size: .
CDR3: CASSQRLEQFF
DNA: TGTGCCAGCAGCCAACGACTTGAGCAGTTCTTC

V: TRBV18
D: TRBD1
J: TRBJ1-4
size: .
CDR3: CASSPLGQAGEKLFF
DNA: TGTGCCAGCTCACCACTTGGACAGGCCGGGGAAAAACTGTTTTTT

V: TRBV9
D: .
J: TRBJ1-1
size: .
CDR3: CASSVAGSTEAFF
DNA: TGTGCCAGCAGCGTAGCGGGTAGCACTGAAGCTTTCTTT

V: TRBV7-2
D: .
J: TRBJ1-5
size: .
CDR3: CASSLSAGSNQPQHF
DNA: TGTGCCAGCAGCTTAAGTGCGGGCAGCAATCAGCCCCAGCATTTT

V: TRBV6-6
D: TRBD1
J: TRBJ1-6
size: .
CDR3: CASGLDRGRSPLHF
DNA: TGTGCCAGCGGGTTGGACAGGGGGCGTTCACCCCTCCACTTT

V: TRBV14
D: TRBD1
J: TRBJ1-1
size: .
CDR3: CAGSPTGVTEAFF
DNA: TGTGCCGGCAGCCCGACAGGGGTGACTGAAGCTTTCTTT

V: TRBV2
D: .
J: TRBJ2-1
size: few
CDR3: CASSDLLADEQFF
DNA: TGTGCCAGCAGTGATCTCCTAGCTGATGAGCAGTTCTTC

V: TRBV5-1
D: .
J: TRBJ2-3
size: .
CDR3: CASSLGAGATDTQYF
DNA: TGCGCCAGCAGCTTGGGGGCGGGGGCGACAGATACGCAGTATTTT

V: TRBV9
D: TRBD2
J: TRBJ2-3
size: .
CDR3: CASSPVQGTSLLTDTQYF
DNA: TGTGCCAGCAGCCCAGTACAAGGGACTAGCCTCTTGACAGATACGCAGTATTTT

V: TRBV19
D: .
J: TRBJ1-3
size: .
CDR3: CASSPGGGGNTIYF
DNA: TGTGCCAGTAGCCCCGGAGGAGGTGGAAACACCATATATTTT

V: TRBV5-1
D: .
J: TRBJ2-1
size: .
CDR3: CASSPNSGPYNEQFF
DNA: TGCGCCAGCAGCCCCAATTCAGGCCCCTACAATGAGCAGTTCTTC

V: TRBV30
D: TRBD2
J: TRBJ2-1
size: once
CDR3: CAWSRGGRGNEQFF
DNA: TGTGCCTGGAGCCGGGGGGGGAGGGGGAATGAGCAGTTCTTC

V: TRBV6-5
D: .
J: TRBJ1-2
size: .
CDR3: CASGQAPGTRYGYTF
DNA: TGTGCCAGTGGCCAGGCCCCCGGGACTCGATATGGCTACACCTTC

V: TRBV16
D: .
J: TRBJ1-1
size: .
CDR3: CASSQSPGAVNTEAFF
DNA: TGTGCCAGCAGCCAATCGCCAGGGGCCGTGAACACTGAAGCTTTCTTT

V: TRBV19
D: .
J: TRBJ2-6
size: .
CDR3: CASSNEATSGANVLTF
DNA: TGTGCCAGTAGTAACGAGGCTACCTCTGGGGCCAACGTCCTGACTTTC

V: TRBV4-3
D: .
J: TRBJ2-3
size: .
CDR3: CASSQDYDTTDTQYF
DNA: TGCGCCAGCAGCCAAGACTATGATACTACAGATACGCAGTATTTT

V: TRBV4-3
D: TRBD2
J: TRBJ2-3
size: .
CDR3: CASSQGFSGGLSDTQYF
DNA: TGCGCCAGCAGCCAAGGGTTTAGCGGGGGCCTCTCAGATACGCAGTATTTT

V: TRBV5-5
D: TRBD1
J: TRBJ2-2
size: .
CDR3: CASSFDRGGTGELFF
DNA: TGTGCCAGCAGCTTTGACAGGGGAGGCACCGGGGAGCTGTTTTTT

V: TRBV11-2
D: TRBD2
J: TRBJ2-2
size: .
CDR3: CASSLVGGGAHTGELFF
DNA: TGTGCCAGCAGCTTAGTGGGCGGGGGGGCCCACACCGGGGAGCTGTTTTTT

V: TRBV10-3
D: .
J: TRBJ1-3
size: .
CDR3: CAISATTASGNTIYF
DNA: TGTGCCATCAGTGCCACCACAGCGTCTGGAAACACCATATATTTT

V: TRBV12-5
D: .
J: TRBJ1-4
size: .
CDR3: CASGLVLSGTNEKLFF
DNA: TGTGCTAGTGGTTTGGTACTATCAGGAACTAATGAAAAACTGTTTTTT

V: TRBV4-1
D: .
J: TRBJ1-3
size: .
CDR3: CASSPRENSGNTIYF
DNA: TGCGCCAGCAGCCCCCGGGAGAACTCTGGAAACACCATATATTTT

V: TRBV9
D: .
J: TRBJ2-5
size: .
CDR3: CASSRSSGLQETQYF
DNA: TGTGCCAGCAGCAGAAGCAGCGGACTCCAAGAGACCCAGTACTTC

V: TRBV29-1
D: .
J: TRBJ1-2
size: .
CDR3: CSVTGLYGYTF
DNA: TGCAGCGTCACAGGGCTATATGGCTACACCTTC

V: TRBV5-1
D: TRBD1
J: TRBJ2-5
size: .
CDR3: CASRGRQGNQETQYF
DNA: TGCGCAAGCAGGGGACGACAGGGCAACCAAGAGACCCAGTACTTC

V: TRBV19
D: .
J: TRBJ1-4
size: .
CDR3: CASSRKLDRANEKLFF
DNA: TGTGCCAGTAGCCGAAAGCTGGACAGAGCTAATGAAAAACTGTTTTTT